The 28 T cell receptor beta chains below were found in one sample sequenced in a study of T cell responses to AZD1222 COVID-19 vaccine. TCRdb's table, derived via immunoSEQ multiplex PCR, lists solely in-frame clones and lacks some. The sample has about 160,000 clones, approximately 90% seen once. This sample comprised peripheral blood, obtained on day 0 of AZD1222 vaccination. These receptors came from an adult in good health.

V is TRBV27 and J is TRBJ2-1; TRBD2 is a possible D gene (5 bases). Germline-derived CDR1 and CDR2 are MNHEY and SMNVEV (reference sequence). This CDR3 contains 13 residues. V lost 5 bases and J lost 9, with 14 bases in between. CDR3 coding DNA: TGTGCCAGCAGTGCAGTTACTAGACGTGAGCAGTTCTTC. Translated: CASSAVTRREQFF.

CDR3 sequence reads: CATGRGGSPLHF. The CDR3 DNA is TGTGCCACCGGACGAGGAGGGTCACCCCTCCACTTT. The chain joins TRBV6-5 to TRBJ1-6; D is ambiguous. This CDR3 spans 12 amino acids. V was cut by 10 bases and J by 10 bases, with 14 bases left in between. CDR1 is MNHEY, CDR2 SVGAGI, per germline.

The V call is TRBV28, the J call TRBJ1-4; D uncertain. Trimming cost V 3 bases and J 5 bases, with 13 bases left between them. Germline V lookup: CDR1 MDHEN, CDR2 SYDVKM. The CDR3 runs 15 residues. CDR3 loop: CASSLGGVPNEKLFF. DNA for the CDR3: TGTGCCAGCAGTTTGGGAGGCGTCCCCAATGAAAAACTGTTTTTT.

The chain recombines TRBV20-1 with TRBJ2-7; TRBD1 agrees at 8 bases. Trimming took 5 bases from V and 10 from J; bases not matched to a gene: 4. Germline loops: CDR1 DFQATT, CDR2 SNEGSKA (reference sequence). The CDR3 extends over 10 amino acids. The CDR3 sequence is CSAGQGGQYF. DNA for the CDR3: TGCAGTGCTGGACAGGGAGGACAGTACTTC.

The chain is built from TRBV27 and TRBJ2-3, with D possibly being TRBD1 (6 bases). V was cut by 5 bases and J by 1 base, with 19 bases left in between. This CDR3 comprises 17 residues. Germline values: CDR1 MNHEY, CDR2 SMNVEV (reference sequence). DNA of the CDR3: TGTGCCAGCAGTCTCACCCCAGGGGCAGGGGGCACAGATACGCAGTATTTT. Its protein product is CASSLTPGAGGTDTQYF.

Of note for this clone: This CDR3 is also generated by other DNA sequences in the sample. The chain couples TRBV20-1 to TRBJ1-5; D is unresolved. Trimming shortened V by 0 bases and J by 7 bases, and 4 bases separated the two germline ends. Germline lookup yields CDR1 DFQATT and CDR2 SNEGSKA (reference sequence). The CDR3 sequence is 11 residues long. In DNA, the CDR3 is TGCAGTGCTAGAGAGGGGCAGCCCCAGCATTTT. It translates to CSAREGQPQHF.

This clone has more than one count but fewer than ten. The chain employs TRBV3-1 (or the pseudogene TRBV3-2) and TRBJ1-1; 8 positions agree with TRBD1. The J segment lost 5 bases and the V segment lost 5 bases, leaving 16 bases of the junction unmatched. CDR1 and CDR2 from the germline V gene are LGHDT and YNNKEL (reference sequence). CDR3 length equals 17 residues. The CDR3 DNA follows: TGTGCCAGCAGCGACCCAATAATTCGGACAGGGATGACTGAAGCTTTCTTT. Protein product: CASSDPIIRTGMTEAFF.

Worth noting for this clone: Within the sample, other DNA sequences also encode this same CDR3. The chain recombines TRBV6-5 with TRBJ1-5; D remains unclear. This CDR3 contains 15 residues. CDR1 MNHEY and CDR2 SVGAGI come from the germline V gene. Between the trimmed V and J ends, which lost 6 bases and 0 bases, there was a span of 12 bases. The CDR3 nucleotides are TGTGCCAGCAGCCCCCGAGGGTATAGCAATCAGCCCCAGCATTTT. It yields the protein CASSPRGYSNQPQHF.

The chain has TRBV7-6 and TRBJ2-2, with 7 nucleotides matching TRBD2. This CDR3 is 15 amino acids long. In germline, CDR1 is SGHVS, CDR2 FNYEAQ. Germline trimming cut 1 base from V and 4 bases from J; bases unmatched to any gene: 3. The CDR3 spells CASSLVGGSTGELFF. Written as DNA, the CDR3 is TGTGCCAGCAGCTTAGTTGGCGGGAGCACCGGGGAGCTGTTTTTT. The variable domain in full, completed from reference TRBV7-6 and TRBJ2-2, reads GAGVSQSPRYKVTKRGQDVALRCDPISGHVSLYWYRQALGQGPEFLTYFNYEAQQDKSGLPNDRFSAERPEGSISTLTIQRTEQRDSAMYRCASSLVGGSTGELFFGEGSRLTVL.

The table lists this clone with a count of one. The chain joins TRBV3-1 (or the pseudogene TRBV3-2) to TRBJ1-1; D call uncertain. V lost 0 bases, J lost 10 bases, and 9 bases lay in between. This CDR3 comprises 12 residues. The germline gives CDR1 LGHDT, CDR2 YNNKEL (reference sequence). Here the CDR3 DNA reads TGTGCCAGCAGCCAAGATTGGGTCGTAGCTTTCTTT. This encodes CASSQDWVVAFF.

A word on this clone: An end of the junction does not agree with germline; a read error may underlie this. This chain connects TRBV27 to TRBJ2-1; D is undetermined. The CDR3 runs 15 residues. Per the germline V gene, CDR1 is MNHEY and CDR2 is SMNVEV (reference sequence). The CDR3 DNA sequence: TGTGCCAGCAGCTTATCCTCCTCCGGATTAAATGAGCAGTTCTTC. Translating gives CASSLSSSGLNEQFF.

This chain connects TRBV5-6 to TRBJ1-4; D is unresolved. V was pared by 2 bases and J by 0 bases, with 11 bases between. The germline CDR1 and CDR2 sequences are SGHDT and YYEEEE. The CDR3 is made up of 16 amino acids. The CDR3 spells CASSFLDASTNEKLFF. The CDR3 bases are TGTGCCAGCAGCTTTCTAGATGCGTCAACTAATGAAAAACTGTTTTTT.

The chain employs TRBV9 and TRBJ1-5, with D possibly matching TRBD1 (6 bases). Germline lookup yields CDR1 SGDLS and CDR2 YYNGEE. CDR3 size: 15 residues. Deletions cut 3 bases from V and 7 bases from J, with 17 bases between. The CDR3 loop reads CASSAHGQTEQPQHF. CDR3 nucleotide sequence: TGTGCCAGCAGCGCCCATGGACAGACGGAACAGCCCCAGCATTTT.

The chain couples TRBV6-1 to TRBJ1-4, with no clear D. The germline V gene has CDR1 MNHNS and CDR2 SASEGT. This CDR3 spans 16 amino acids. Trimming removed 4 bases from V and 3 bases from J, with 15 bases in between. CDR3 coding DNA: TGTGCCAGCAGTGTCATTTTGCGACCCCCTAATGAAAAACTGTTTTTT. This gives the protein CASSVILRPPNEKLFF.

The chain combines TRBV20-1 with TRBJ2-5; possibly TRBD1 for D (5 bases). V lost 3 bases to trimming and J lost 6 bases, with 20 bases between them. The CDR3 sequence is 15 residues long. Germline V gene lookup returns CDR1 DFQATT and CDR2 SNEGSKA (reference sequence). This chain's CDR3 is CSASRPSGKGQTQYF. The CDR3 nucleotides are TGCAGTGCTAGTCGACCGAGTGGGAAGGGGCAGACCCAGTACTTC.

The chain links TRBV19 to TRBJ1-2; no clear D gene. The ends were cut back, 6 bases at V and 4 bases at J, with 18 bases in the middle. Germline lookup yields CDR1 LNHDA and CDR2 SQIVND (reference sequence). This CDR3 spans 15 amino acids. Here the CDR3 reads CASRGTLGRTYGYTF. Here the CDR3 DNA reads TGTGCCAGTAGGGGAACCCTAGGGCGGACCTATGGCTACACCTTC.

The rearrangement links TRBV4-1 to TRBJ2-3; 7 nucleotides match TRBD2. CDR3 size: 18 residues. V gave up 0 bases and J gave up 0 bases; unmatched junction bases: 9. The germline V gene encodes CDR1 MGHRA and CDR2 YSYEKL. In nucleotides, the CDR3 is TGCGCCAGCAGCCAAGAGACGACTAGCTCGGTCAGCACAGATACGCAGTATTTT. Translating it yields CASSQETTSSVSTDTQYF.

CDR3 coding DNA: TGTGCCATCAGTGAGTCGAAAGGGGGAAAGGGCTATGGCTACACCTTC. Its translation is CAISESKGGKGYGYTF. This rearrangement joins TRBV10-3 to TRBJ1-2; a possible D gene is TRBD1 (6 bases). The CDR3 totals 16 residues. CDR1 and CDR2 (germline): ENHRY, SYGVKD. The ends were cut back, 0 bases at V and 4 bases at J, with 15 bases in the middle.

The count of this clone is one. The junction departs from germline at one end; a sequencing error may be responsible. The genes are TRBV7-7 and TRBJ2-3; 9 bases fit TRBD2. Germline lookup yields CDR1 SSHAT and CDR2 FNYEAQ (reference sequence). This CDR3 spans 15 amino acids. The CDR3 region has the DNA TGTGCTAGCAGCCCGACTAGCGGCCTCACAGATACGCAGTATTTT. Its translation is CASSPTSGLTDTQYF.

V usage is TRBV5-1 and J usage is TRBJ2-7; 7 bases match TRBD2. This CDR3 has 15 residues. The V gene's germline CDR1 is SGHRS and CDR2 YFSETQ. V shed 4 bases, J shed 2 bases, and the junction held 9 bases outside the gene matches. The CDR3 coding sequence is TGCGCCAGCAGCATGGGGCCTAGCGGTACCTACGAGCAGTACTTC. Encoded protein: CASSMGPSGTYEQYF.

This clone has more than one count but fewer than ten. This chain uses TRBV7-2 with TRBJ1-2; D remains ambiguous. The CDR3 contains 13 residues. Trimming stripped 0 bases from V and 4 bases from J, with 6 bases between. CDR1 is SGHTA and CDR2 is FQGNSA in the germline V gene. For the CDR3, the DNA is TGTGCCAGCAGCTTAGCTGCCTCCTATGGCTACACCTTC. As protein: CASSLAASYGYTF.

This chain links TRBV7-2 with TRBJ2-7; weak D call: TRBD2 (6 bases). V was clipped by 5 bases and J by 3 bases, with 14 bases between them. Germline assignment: CDR1 SGHTA and CDR2 FQGNSA. There are 14 residues in the CDR3. CDR3 DNA: TGTGCCAGCAGCCTTAGCGGCATCCTCTACGAGCAGTACTTC. Its translation is CASSLSGILYEQYF.

J is TRBJ1-3 and V is TRBV5-5; D is ambiguous. Germline CDR1 reads SGHKS; CDR2 reads YYEKEE (reference sequence). The CDR3 consists of 15 residues. Trimming cost V 1 base and J 0 bases, with 8 bases left between them. The CDR3 sequence is CASSLRPDSGNTIYF. In DNA, the CDR3 is TGTGCCAGCAGCTTGAGGCCAGACTCTGGAAACACCATATATTTT.

The chain uses TRBV3-1 (or the pseudogene TRBV3-2) and TRBJ2-3, with 9 positions matching TRBD2. CDR3 length: 17 residues. In germline, CDR1 is LGHDT, CDR2 YNNKEL (reference sequence). After removal of 2 bases from V and 2 bases from J, the junction contained 8 bases not matched to a gene. The CDR3: CASSQISSGGTTDTQYF. The CDR3 region has the DNA TGTGCCAGCAGCCAAATTTCCAGCGGGGGGACCACAGATACGCAGTATTTT.

V is TRBV23-1 and J is TRBJ2-1, with a tentative D call TRBD2 (6 bases). TRBV23-1 is sorted into the ORF group, with uncertain function. The CDR3 totals 15 residues. The V and J ends lost 8 bases and 6 bases respectively, with 20 bases between them. CDR3 amino acids: CASRYVTGGTNEQFF. DNA for the CDR3: TGCGCCAGCCGTTACGTAACCGGGGGAACCAATGAGCAGTTCTTC.

This clone has just one count. The chain is built from TRBV6-5 and TRBJ1-2; no clear D gene. CDR3 length: 10 amino acids. Per the germline V gene, CDR1 is MNHEY and CDR2 is SVGAGI. Trimming cost V 7 bases and J 8 bases, with 8 bases left between them. The CDR3 spells CASNLRGYTF. The CDR3 nucleotides read TGTGCCAGCAATCTCCGGGGCTACACCTTC.

The chain combines TRBV4-3 with TRBJ1-1; 7 nucleotides agree with TRBD1. Trimming removed 3 bases from V and 6 bases from J; junction bases left unmatched: 10. Per germline, CDR1 LGHNA and CDR2 YSLEER. CDR3 length equals 15 residues. The CDR3 loop is CASSQRSQGDAEAFF. The DNA of the CDR3 is TGCGCCAGCAGCCAGAGGAGTCAGGGGGACGCTGAAGCTTTCTTT.

The chain employs TRBV6-6 and TRBJ2-2; D uncertain. Germline V gene lookup returns CDR1 MNHNY and CDR2 SVGAGI (reference sequence). This CDR3 is built from 15 residues. V was trimmed by 7 bases and J by 4 bases, leaving 16 bases between them. CDR3 amino acids: CASTPRPRGTGELFF. The CDR3 DNA follows: TGTGCCAGCACCCCCCGCCCACGTGGCACCGGGGAGCTGTTTTTT.